This T cell receptor (beta chain) was recovered during a study of T cell changes during pregnancy in multiple sclerosis. Germline V lookup: CDR1 MNHNS, CDR2 SASEGT. Trimming removed 6 bases from V and 0 bases from J, with 6 bases in between. The CDR3 is made up of 13 amino acids. Using immunoSEQ multiplex PCR, the repertoire was profiled, and TCRdb retains in-frame clones only, with some absent. In the table there are tens of thousands of clones, approximately 92% of which are singletons. The sequencing here drew on CD4+ T cells from peripheral blood mononuclear cells, taken after pregnancy. The V gene is TRBV6-1, the J gene TRBJ1-5; D is unresolved. The receptor comes from a female donor in good health, enrolled as a control in a pregnancy study. CDR3 in DNA: TGTGCCAGCAGACTCGGTAGCAATCAGCCCCAGCATTTT. Translated: CASRLGSNQPQHF.